This T cell receptor (beta chain) is from a study of blood T cell repertoires in COVID-19. In the study overall: Nucleic acid was either cDNA or gDNA, and it came from T cells, B-cell-depleted T cells, or PBMCs.

The Seattle patients joined while their infection was active and were tracked longitudinally afterward. Per the authors' pipeline: Nucleated cell number was recorded as an estimate derived from reference gene primer amplification. Sequencing was performed with immunoSEQ multiplex PCR; in TCRdb, only in-frame clones are kept and a portion is missing. V and J calls and clone size are those listed in that table; D and trimming were worked out from the DNA. The sample yields around 400,000 clones, around 87% seen once. This TCR came from a woman aged 55-70 years with COVID-19, enrolled during active disease. The sequenced sample was peripheral blood.

The CDR3 region is CASSTSGQGGWKQPQHF. The DNA of the CDR3 is TGTGCCAGTAGTACTTCGGGACAGGGGGGATGGAAACAGCCCCAGCATTTT. V and J are TRBV19 and TRBJ1-5; 11 positions agree with TRBD1. The CDR3 spans 17 residues. Unmatched junction bases numbered 12, after V lost 4 bases and J lost 7 bases. The germline V gene encodes CDR1 LNHDA and CDR2 SQIVND (reference sequence).